These 16 T cell receptor beta chains were all obtained from the same sample, sequenced in a study of T cell responses to AZD1222 COVID-19 vaccine. The table came from immunoSEQ multiplex PCR; TCRdb's copy has only in-frame clones and leaves some out. The table shows roughly 120,000 clones, with around 90% occurring only once. The sequencing used peripheral blood, collected on day 0 of AZD1222 vaccination. These receptors were collected from an adult in good health.

The J gene is TRBJ2-2, the V gene TRBV7-9; D gene ambiguous. The germline gives CDR1 SEHNR, CDR2 FQNEAQ (reference sequence). The CDR3 loop spans 14 amino acids. V was pared by 2 bases and J by 1 base, with 5 bases between. CDR3 coding DNA: TGTGCCAGCAGCTTATCCAGGAACACCGGGGAGCTGTTTTTT. The encoded protein is CASSLSRNTGELFF.

This chain joins TRBV4-2 and TRBJ2-5; 12 bases map to TRBD2. J was trimmed by 1 base and V by 4 bases; bases with no gene match: 13. The CDR3 covers 19 residues. Per germline, CDR1 LGHNA and CDR2 YNFKEQ. For the CDR3, the DNA is TGTGCCAGCAGCCTCCTGACTAGCGGGGGCCACTGGCCCCAAGAGACCCAGTACTTC. This sequence encodes CASSLLTSGGHWPQETQYF.

The chain employs TRBV9 and TRBJ1-3; D gene ambiguous. The germline V gene has CDR1 SGDLS and CDR2 YYNGEE. V was shortened by 4 bases and J by 3 bases, with 17 bases between the two germline ends. The length of the CDR3 is 16 residues. The CDR3 reads CASSYTSSVYGNTIYF. The CDR3 coding sequence is TGTGCCAGCAGCTATACCTCATCGGTTTATGGAAACACCATATATTTT.

The chain couples TRBV18 to TRBJ2-1, with a weak D call TRBD1 (6 bases). CDR3 size: 14 residues. Germline V gives CDR1 KGHSH, CDR2 LQKENI. V lost 6 bases and J 6 bases, leaving 15 bases between the germline ends. CDR3 sequence (DNA): TGTGCCAGCTCGCCTAAGGGGGTCGGCAATGAGCAGTTCTTC. This translates into CASSPKGVGNEQFF.

This sequence joins TRBV10-1 and TRBJ1-2; D remains unclear. CDR1 WNHNN and CDR2 SYGVQD come from the germline V gene (reference sequence). The V and J ends lost 4 bases and 4 bases respectively, with 10 bases between them. CDR3 length: 13 amino acids. CDR3 bases: TGCGCCAGCAGTGCCGGGCAAATCTATGGCTACACCTTC. The encoded protein is CASSAGQIYGYTF.

The J gene is TRBJ2-7, the V gene TRBV11-2; TRBD1 aligns across 9 bases. CDR3 length equals 15 residues. Germline V CDR1 and CDR2: SGHAT, FQNNGV. Unmatched junction bases numbered 8, after V lost 2 bases and J lost 6 bases. In DNA form, the CDR3 reads TGTGCCAGCAGCTTAAGCGGGACAGGGTTAGGCGAGCAGTACTTC. Its translation: CASSLSGTGLGEQYF. Filled out from reference TRBV11-2 and TRBJ2-7, the complete variable domain reads EAGVAQSPRYKIIEKRQSVAFWCNPISGHATLYWYQQILGQGPKLLIQFQNNGVVDDSQLPKDRFSAERLKGVDSTLKIQPAKLEDSAVYLCASSLSGTGLGEQYFGPGTRLTVT.

This chain links TRBV10-1 with TRBJ2-1, with 8 bases lining up with TRBD2. Germline CDR1 is WNHNN and CDR2 is SYGVQD (reference sequence). The V and J ends lost 0 bases and 7 bases, in that order; junction bases with no gene match: 5. The CDR3 spans 15 residues. CDR3 DNA: TGCGCCAGCAGTGAGTCGTCGGGGGGGTGGAATGAGCAGTTCTTC. It is translated as CASSESSGGWNEQFF.

The V gene is TRBV28, the J gene TRBJ2-6; the D call may be TRBD1 or TRBD2 (6 bases each). In germline, CDR1 is MDHEN, CDR2 SYDVKM. The CDR3 runs 18 residues. Trimming shortened V by 5 bases and J by 2 bases, and 19 bases separated the two germline ends. The DNA of the CDR3 is TGTGCCAGCAGTGCCCCAGGGAGCCGGGGGCCTGGGGCCAACGTCCTGACTTTC. It specifies CASSAPGSRGPGANVLTF.

V gene TRBV7-9 combines with J gene TRBJ1-2, with TRBD1 matching 10 bases. The CDR3 runs to 14 residues. Germline values: CDR1 SEHNR, CDR2 FQNEAQ (reference sequence). V shed 5 bases, J shed 4 bases, and the junction held 4 bases outside the gene matches. The DNA of the CDR3 is TGTGCCAGCAGCCGACAGGGGGCAAGCTATGGCTACACCTTC. It is translated as CASSRQGASYGYTF.

V and J are TRBV9 and TRBJ2-2; 8 bases agree with TRBD2. The CDR3 is 15 residues long. After removal of 5 bases from V and 1 base from J, the junction contained 4 bases not matched to a gene. Germline values: CDR1 SGDLS, CDR2 YYNGEE. The CDR3: CASSPGTRNTGELFF. The CDR3 region has the DNA TGTGCCAGCAGTCCCGGGACTAGGAACACCGGGGAGCTGTTTTTT.

CDR3 residues: CASSIRANDYGYTF. In nucleotides, the CDR3 is TGTGCCAGTAGTATCCGGGCGAATGACTATGGCTACACCTTC. The chain combines TRBV19 with TRBJ1-2; the D is unclear. This CDR3 spans 14 amino acids. The ends were cut back, 3 bases at V and 3 bases at J, with 11 bases in the middle. Germline V CDR1 and CDR2: LNHDA, SQIVND (reference sequence).

The chain is built from TRBV19 and TRBJ1-5; weak D call: TRBD1 (5 bases). This CDR3 has 16 amino acids. Germline-derived CDR1 and CDR2 are LNHDA and SQIVND (reference sequence). V lost 5 bases and J lost 1, with 15 bases in between. The CDR3 reads CASSSRRVLSNQPQHF. CDR3 nucleotides: TGTGCCAGTAGTTCCCGCAGGGTTTTGAGCAATCAGCCCCAGCATTTT. Combining the CDR3 with reference TRBV19 and TRBJ1-5 gives the whole variable domain DGGITQSPKYLFRKEGQNVTLSCEQNLNHDAMYWYRQDPGQGLRLIYYSQIVNDFQKGDIAEGYSVSREKKESFPLTVTSAQKNPTAFYLCASSSRRVLSNQPQHFGDGTRLSIL.

The chain is built from TRBV5-1 and TRBJ1-1; D unresolved. Germline loops: CDR1 SGHRS, CDR2 YFSETQ. The CDR3 totals 15 residues. The V gene lost 0 bases and the J gene lost 5 bases, with 14 bases spanning the gap. This CDR3 reads CASSLATLEATEAFF. Written as DNA, the CDR3 is TGCGCCAGCAGCTTGGCCACACTAGAAGCAACTGAAGCTTTCTTT.

The CDR3, as DNA: TGTGCCGGGGGACCCGGGACAGGGGGCATCGAGCAGTACTTC. Translated: CAGGPGTGGIEQYF. This rearrangement joins TRBV30 to TRBJ2-7; 12 bases agree with TRBD1. J was trimmed by 6 bases and V by 8 bases; bases with no gene match: 11. This CDR3 region has 14 residues. Germline V CDR1 and CDR2: GTSNPN, SVGIG (reference sequence). Full variable domain (remainder filled in from reference TRBV30 and TRBJ2-7): SQTIHQWPATLVQPVGSPLSLECTVEGTSNPNLYWYRQAAGRGLQLLFYSVGIGQISSEVPQNLSASRPQDRQFILSSKKLLLSDSGFYLCAGGPGTGGIEQYFGPGTRLTVT.

The rearrangement uses TRBV3-1 (or the pseudogene TRBV3-2) and TRBJ1-2; D possibly corresponds to TRBD1 (6 bases). The CDR3 sequence is 14 residues long. Trimming pared 2 bases from V and 14 bases from J, leaving 21 bases between. The germline V gene has CDR1 LGHDT and CDR2 YNNKEL (reference sequence). The chain's CDR3 is CASSQPGVSPYRTF. CDR3 nucleotide sequence: TGTGCCAGCAGCCAACCAGGGGTATCCCCCTATAGGACCTTC.

The CDR3 region has the DNA TGTGCCAGCAGTTTCAACGGGGGAAACACCATATATTTT. It yields the protein CASSFNGGNTIYF. The gene calls are TRBV12-3 or TRBV12-4 and TRBJ1-3; D gene uncertain. This CDR3 has 13 amino acids. Trimming took off 3 bases at V and 4 bases at J, with 7 bases between the two ends.